This TCR beta chain was profiled in a study of T cell clonotyping in hematopoietic cell transplantation. The CDR3 loop spans 14 amino acids. The V end lost 4 bases, the J end lost 0 bases, and 11 bases lay between the germline ends. Germline V lookup: CDR1 SGHRS, CDR2 YFSETQ. Method: immunoSEQ multiplex PCR; TCRdb's copy keeps in-frame clones and lacks some. The table includes 4,000 to 6,500 clones, roughly two thirds detected once. The chain links TRBV5-1 to TRBJ2-7; no clear D. This specimen was PBMCs, taken 100 days after allogeneic stem cell transplant. The origin of this receptor is a female patient in her fifties or sixties who had an allogeneic stem cell transplant, so the T cells may come from the graft donor. Some clones in this sample may be carry-over from other donors' samples. The CDR3 DNA is TGCGCCAGCAGCCCCGACGCGCACTCCTACGAGCAGTACTTC. As protein: CASSPDAHSYEQYF.